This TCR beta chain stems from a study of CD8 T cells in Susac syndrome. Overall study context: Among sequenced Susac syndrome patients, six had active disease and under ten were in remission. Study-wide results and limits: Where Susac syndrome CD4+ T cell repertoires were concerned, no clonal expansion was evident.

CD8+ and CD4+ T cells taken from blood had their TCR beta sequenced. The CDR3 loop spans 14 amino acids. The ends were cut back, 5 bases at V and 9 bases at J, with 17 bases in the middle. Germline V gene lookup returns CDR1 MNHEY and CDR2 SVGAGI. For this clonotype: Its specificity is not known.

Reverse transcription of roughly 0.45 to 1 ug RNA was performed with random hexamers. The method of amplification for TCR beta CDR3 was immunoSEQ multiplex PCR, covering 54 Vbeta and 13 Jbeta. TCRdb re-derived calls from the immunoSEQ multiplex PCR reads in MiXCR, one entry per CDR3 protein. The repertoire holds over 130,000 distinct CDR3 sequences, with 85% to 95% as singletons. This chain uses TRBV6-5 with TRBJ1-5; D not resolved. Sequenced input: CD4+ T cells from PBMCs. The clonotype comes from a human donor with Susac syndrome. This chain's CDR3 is CASSIDSGWGPQHF. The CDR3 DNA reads TGTGCCAGCAGTATTGACTCAGGTTGGGGGCCCCAGCATTTT.